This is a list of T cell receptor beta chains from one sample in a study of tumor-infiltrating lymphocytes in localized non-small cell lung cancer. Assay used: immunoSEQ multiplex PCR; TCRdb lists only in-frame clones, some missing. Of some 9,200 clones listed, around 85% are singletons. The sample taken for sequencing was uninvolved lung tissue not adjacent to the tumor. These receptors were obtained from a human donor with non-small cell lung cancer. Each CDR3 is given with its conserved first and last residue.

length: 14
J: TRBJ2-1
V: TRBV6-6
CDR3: CASSSTGGSNEQFF

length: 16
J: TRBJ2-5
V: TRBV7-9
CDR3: CASSLAGAPYQETQYF

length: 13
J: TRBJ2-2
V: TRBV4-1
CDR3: CASSWDGTGELFF

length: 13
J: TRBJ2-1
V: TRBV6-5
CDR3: CASSYGANNEQFF

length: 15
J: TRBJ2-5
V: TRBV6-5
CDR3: CASSYSGQIQETQYF

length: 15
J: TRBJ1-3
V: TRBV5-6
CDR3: CASSLLWGSGNTIYF

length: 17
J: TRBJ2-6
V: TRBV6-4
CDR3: CASSDSAGGPGANVLTF

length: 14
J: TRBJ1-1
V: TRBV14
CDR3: CASSRSGYSTEAFF

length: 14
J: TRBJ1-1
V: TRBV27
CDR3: CASREGQGNTEAFF

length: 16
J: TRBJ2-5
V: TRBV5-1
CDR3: CASSLGDRAYQETQYF

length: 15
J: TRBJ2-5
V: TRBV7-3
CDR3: CASSSGTGGVETQYF

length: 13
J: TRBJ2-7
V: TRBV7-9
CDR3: CASSLDSAYEQYF

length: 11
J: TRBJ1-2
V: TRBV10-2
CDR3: CASSDTYGYTF

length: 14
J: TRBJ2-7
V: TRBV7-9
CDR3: CASSPPGAPYEQYF

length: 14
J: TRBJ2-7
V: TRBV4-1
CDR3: CASSQDGGGYEQYF

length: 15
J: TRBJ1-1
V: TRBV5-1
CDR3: CASSLGQAGGTEAFF

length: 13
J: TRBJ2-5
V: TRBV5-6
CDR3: CASSLRNGETQYF

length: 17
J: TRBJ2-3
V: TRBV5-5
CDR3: CASSLGTSGRGTDTQYF

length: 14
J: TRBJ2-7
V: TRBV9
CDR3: CASSVDHSSYEQYF

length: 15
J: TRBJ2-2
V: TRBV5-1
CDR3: CASLPSGVNTGELFF

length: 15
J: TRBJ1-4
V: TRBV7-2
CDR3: CASSLGRSTNEKLFF

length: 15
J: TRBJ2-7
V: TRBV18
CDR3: CASSPPASGTYEQYF

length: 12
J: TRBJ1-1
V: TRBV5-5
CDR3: CASSPYISIAFF

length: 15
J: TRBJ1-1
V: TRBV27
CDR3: CASSSLTDRDTEAFF

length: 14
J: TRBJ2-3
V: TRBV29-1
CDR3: CSVDHPQGTDTQYF

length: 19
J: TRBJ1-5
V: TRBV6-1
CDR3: CASSEAEVWYRTGGKPQHF

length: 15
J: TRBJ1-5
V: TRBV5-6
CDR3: CASSWGGAGNQPQHF

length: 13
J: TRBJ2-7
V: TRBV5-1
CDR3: CASSFTGNYEQYF

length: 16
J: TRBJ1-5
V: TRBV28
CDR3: CASSPGGRDSNQPQHF